Sequencing of this TCR beta chain was carried out in a study of T cells after yellow fever vaccination. Study-level background: Preparation of fractions with low cell numbers was performed using SMART-Seq v4 Ultra Low Input.

Each CDR3 protein is one row after TCRdb ran MiXCR on the 5' RACE reads. The sample contains roughly 170,000 distinct CDR3 sequences, 6.2% of which appear only once. The table lists this clonotype with many counts. The CDR3 has 15 residues. The ends lost 3 bases at V and 5 bases at J; junction bases unmatched: 4. Germline-derived CDR1 and CDR2 are SGHRS and YFSETQ. This sequence originates from a man aged 18 to 29 who received the YFV17D yellow fever vaccine. This chain uses TRBV5-1 with TRBJ2-3; 12 nucleotides match TRBD2. Sequencing used CD4+ T cells sorted from PBMCs, obtained on the day of the first yellow fever vaccination. The CDR3 sequence: CASSYLAGGKDTQYF. Here the CDR3 DNA reads TGCGCCAGCAGCTATCTAGCGGGGGGGAAAGATACGCAGTATTTT.